These T cell receptor beta chains were read from a single sample in a study of shared clonotypes between healthy human individuals. Using immunoSEQ multiplex PCR, the repertoire was profiled, and TCRdb retains in-frame clones only, with some absent. The table shows roughly 2.5 million clones, with over 85% occurring only once. Sequencing was performed on naive CD4+ T cells sorted from blood. Every receptor here comes from a man aged 18 to 30 in good health. CDR3s include the opening cysteine and the closing phenylalanine or tryptophan. A D gene is named only where the DNA matches it firmly. Clone size is shown for a subset of rows, as once, few, many or a class of expanded clone.

size	J	V	D	CDR3	DNA
-	TRBJ2-7	TRBV18	-	CASSLRQAANEQYF	TGTGCCAGCTCACTTAGACAGGCCGCGAACGAGCAGTACTTC
once	TRBJ2-2	TRBV5-1	-	CASSLDGAAGELFF	TGCGCCAGCAGCTTGGATGGGGCCGCCGGGGAGCTGTTTTTT
-	TRBJ1-6	TRBV19	-	CASSSAGTRTNSPLHF	TGTGCCAGTAGTTCTGCGGGTACGAGAACGAATTCACCCCTCCACTTT
-	TRBJ2-7	TRBV5-1	-	CASSLVWASSYEQYF	TGCGCCAGCAGCTTGGTCTGGGCAAGCTCCTACGAGCAGTACTTC
-	TRBJ2-1	TRBV9	TRBD2	CASSVGTSGGVAYNEQFF	TGTGCCAGCAGCGTCGGGACTAGCGGGGGGGTAGCCTACAATGAGCAGTTCTTC
-	TRBJ1-1	TRBV4-1	TRBD1	CASSQADRENTEAFF	TGCGCCAGCAGCCAAGCGGACAGGGAGAACACTGAAGCTTTCTTT
-	TRBJ2-1	TRBV7-2	TRBD1	CASSLGQGWDEQFF	TGTGCCAGCAGCTTAGGACAGGGCTGGGATGAGCAGTTCTTC
-	TRBJ2-4	TRBV5-4	-	CASSLFGAKNIQYF	TGTGCCAGCAGCTTATTTGGAGCCAAAAACATTCAGTACTTC
-	TRBJ2-7	TRBV6-1	TRBD1	CASSEVGQGPYEQYF	TGTGCCAGCAGTGAAGTAGGACAGGGGCCCTACGAGCAGTACTTC
once	TRBJ1-3	TRBV5-1	-	CASSLGEITGNTIYF	TGCGCCAGCAGCTTGGGGGAAATAACCGGAAACACCATATATTTT
-	TRBJ1-1	TRBV28	-	CASSPPRRENTEAFF	TGTGCCAGCAGTCCTCCCCGACGGGAGAACACTGAAGCTTTCTTT
-	TRBJ2-3	TRBV5-4	TRBD1	CASSLNRGRLDTQYF	TGTGCCAGCAGCTTGAACAGGGGGCGATTAGATACGCAGTATTTT
-	TRBJ2-1	TRBV4-2	TRBD1	CASSQEGRGRGEQFF	TGTGCCAGCAGCCAAGAGGGCAGGGGGCGGGGTGAGCAGTTCTTC
-	TRBJ1-1	TRBV6-6	-	CASSFTGQGTEAFF	TGTGCCAGCAGTTTCACAGGGCAGGGAACTGAAGCTTTCTTT
-	TRBJ2-7	TRBV30	-	CAWSVGLLGNEQYF	TGTGCCTGGAGTGTGGGTCTACTGGGGAACGAGCAGTACTTC
-	TRBJ2-7	TRBV6-6	TRBD2	CASKGLADVYEQYF	TGTGCCAGCAAGGGACTAGCGGATGTCTACGAGCAGTACTTC
-	TRBJ2-7	TRBV10-3	-	CAISQDYTHEQYF	TGTGCCATCAGTCAGGACTATACCCACGAGCAGTACTTC
-	TRBJ2-4	TRBV11-3	TRBD2	CASSLDIRTSGDIAKNIQYF	TGTGCCAGCAGCTTAGATATCCGGACTAGCGGGGATATAGCCAAAAACATTCAGTACTTC
-	TRBJ1-1	TRBV5-1	-	CASSSEGGMTEAFF	TGCGCCAGCAGCTCCGAAGGAGGAATGACTGAAGCTTTCTTT
-	TRBJ2-6	TRBV21-1	-	CASSKERRGANVLTF	TGTGCCAGCAGCAAAGAACGGCGTGGGGCCAACGTCCTGACTTTC
-	TRBJ1-5	TRBV18	TRBD1	CASSPTGGGGNQPQHF	TGTGCCAGCTCACCAACAGGGGGAGGAGGCAATCAGCCCCAGCATTTT
once	TRBJ2-7	TRBV28	TRBD1	CASSFGQDLNYEQYF	TGTGCCAGCAGTTTTGGACAGGACCTTAACTACGAGCAGTACTTC
-	TRBJ2-3	TRBV9	TRBD1	CASSAGQGTDTQYF	TGTGCCAGCAGCGCGGGACAGGGCACAGATACGCAGTATTTT
-	TRBJ2-6	TRBV29-1	-	CSVAARSGANVLTF	TGCAGCGTCGCAGCTCGCTCTGGGGCCAACGTCCTGACTTTC
-	TRBJ1-2	TRBV14	-	CASSQVAGPYGYTF	TGTGCCAGCAGCCAAGTCGCAGGCCCCTATGGCTACACCTTC
once	TRBJ1-4	TRBV13	-	CASSLRGSTNEKLFF	TGTGCCAGCAGCTTACGAGGGTCAACTAATGAAAAACTGTTTTTT
-	TRBJ2-7	TRBV11-2	-	CASSSGGQLGNEQYF	TGTGCCAGCAGTTCCGGGGGGCAGCTTGGAAACGAGCAGTACTTC
-	TRBJ2-5	TRBV5-1	TRBD1	CASFLAPGTEETQYF	TGCGCCAGTTTCCTCGCCCCCGGGACAGAAGAGACCCAGTACTTC
-	TRBJ2-1	TRBV4-3	-	CASSQGVAALGDEQFF	TGCGCCAGCAGCCAAGGTGTAGCGGCCCTGGGGGATGAGCAGTTCTTC
-	TRBJ1-5	TRBV18	TRBD1	CASSQETGGGQPQHF	TGTGCCAGCTCACAGGAAACAGGGGGAGGGCAGCCCCAGCATTTT
-	TRBJ2-2	TRBV29-1	TRBD1	CSGLTGRTGELFF	TGCAGCGGGTTGACAGGGCGCACCGGGGAGCTGTTTTTT
-	TRBJ1-5	TRBV28	-	CASSFGGRDNQPQHF	TGTGCCAGCAGTTTCGGAGGGCGAGACAATCAGCCCCAGCATTTT
-	TRBJ2-1	TRBV7-2	-	CASSVQGNEQFF	TGTGCCAGCAGCGTTCAGGGGAATGAGCAGTTCTTC
-	TRBJ1-2	TRBV28	-	CASSLMWGLQTGFFHNYGYTF	TGTGCCAGCAGTTTGATGTGGGGGCTACAAACAGGGTTTTTTCATAACTATGGCTACACCTTC
-	TRBJ1-2	TRBV6-5	TRBD1	CASRPGQEIYGYTF	TGTGCCAGCAGACCGGGACAGGAGATCTATGGCTACACCTTC
-	TRBJ2-7	TRBV6-1	-	CASSDRRRDGRQYF	TGTGCCAGCAGTGATCGGAGGCGGGATGGAAGGCAGTACTTC
-	TRBJ2-3	TRBV11-3	TRBD2	CASSQGRLAGGRTDTQYF	TGTGCCAGCAGCCAGGGGCGTCTAGCGGGAGGACGCACAGATACGCAGTATTTT
-	TRBJ2-3	TRBV5-1	TRBD2	CASRWREGRGDTQYF	TGCGCCAGCAGGTGGCGGGAGGGCCGGGGAGATACGCAGTATTTT
once	TRBJ2-2	TRBV12-5	TRBD2	CASGLGNSGRNTGELFF	TGTGCTAGTGGTTTGGGTAATAGCGGGAGGAACACCGGGGAGCTGTTTTTT
-	TRBJ1-6	TRBV5-1	TRBD1	CASSPTTGGANSPLHF	TGCGCCAGCAGCCCAACGACAGGGGGCGCGAATTCACCCCTCCACTTT
-	TRBJ2-7	TRBV6-5	TRBD2	CASVGRGREQYF	TGTGCCAGCGTGGGGAGGGGAAGAGAGCAGTACTTC
-	TRBJ2-2	TRBV5-1	-	CASSLTGRENTGELFF	TGCGCCAGCAGCTTGACGGGACGGGAGAACACCGGGGAGCTGTTTTTT
-	TRBJ2-2	TRBV30	-	CAWRSKGAQSGELFF	TGTGCCTGGAGGTCGAAAGGGGCACAATCCGGGGAGCTGTTTTTT
-	TRBJ2-7	TRBV9	TRBD1	CASSPGTDPYEQYF	TGTGCCAGCAGCCCCGGGACAGATCCCTACGAGCAGTACTTC
-	TRBJ2-5	TRBV30	-	CAWRLQGQETQYF	TGTGCCTGGAGGCTCCAGGGCCAAGAGACCCAGTACTTC
-	TRBJ1-5	TRBV5-6	-	CASSLRRISNQPQHF	TGTGCCAGCAGCTTGCGCAGGATTAGCAATCAGCCCCAGCATTTT
-	TRBJ2-5	TRBV18	TRBD2	CASSPPPGGAIETQYF	TGTGCCAGCTCACCACCGCCCGGGGGGGCGATTGAGACCCAGTACTTC
-	TRBJ2-7	TRBV27	TRBD1	CASSSNRDRDPYEQYF	TGTGCCAGCAGTTCAAACCGGGACAGGGACCCCTACGAGCAGTACTTC
-	TRBJ2-5	TRBV9	-	CASSVEGGSGRDRQETQYF	TGTGCCAGCAGCGTTGAGGGGGGTTCCGGCCGGGACAGACAAGAGACCCAGTACTTC